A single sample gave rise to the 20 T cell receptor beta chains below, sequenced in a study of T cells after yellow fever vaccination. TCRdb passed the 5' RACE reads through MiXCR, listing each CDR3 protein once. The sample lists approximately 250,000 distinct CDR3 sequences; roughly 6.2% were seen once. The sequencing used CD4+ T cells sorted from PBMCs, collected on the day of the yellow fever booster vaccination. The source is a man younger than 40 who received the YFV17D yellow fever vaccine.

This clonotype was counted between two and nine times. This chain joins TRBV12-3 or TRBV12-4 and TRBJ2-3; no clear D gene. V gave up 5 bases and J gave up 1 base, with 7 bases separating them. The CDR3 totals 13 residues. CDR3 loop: CASSTFGTDTQYF. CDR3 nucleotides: TGTGCCAGCAGTACCTTTGGCACAGATACGCAGTATTTT.

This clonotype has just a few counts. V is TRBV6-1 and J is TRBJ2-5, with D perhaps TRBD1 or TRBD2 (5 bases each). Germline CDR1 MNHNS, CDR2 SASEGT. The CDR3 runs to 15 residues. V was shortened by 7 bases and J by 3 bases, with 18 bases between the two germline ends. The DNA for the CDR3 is TGTGCCAGCACCAAATGGGGGAATCCGGAAGAGACCCAGTACTTC. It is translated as CASTKWGNPEETQYF.

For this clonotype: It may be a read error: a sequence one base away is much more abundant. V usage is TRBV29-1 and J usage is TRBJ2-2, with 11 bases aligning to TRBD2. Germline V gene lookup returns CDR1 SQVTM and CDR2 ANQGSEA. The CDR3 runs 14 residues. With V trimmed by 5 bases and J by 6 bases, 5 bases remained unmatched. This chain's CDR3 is CSVFSGRAAGELFF. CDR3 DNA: TGCAGCGTTTTTAGCGGGAGGGCCGCCGGGGAGCTGTTTTTT.

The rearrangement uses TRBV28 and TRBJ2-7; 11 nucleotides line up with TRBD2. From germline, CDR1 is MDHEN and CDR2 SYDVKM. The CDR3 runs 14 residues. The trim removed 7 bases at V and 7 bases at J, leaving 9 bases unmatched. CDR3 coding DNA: TGTGCCAGCACCGCCGGGACTAGCGGTTTGGAGCAGTACTTC. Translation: CASTAGTSGLEQYF.

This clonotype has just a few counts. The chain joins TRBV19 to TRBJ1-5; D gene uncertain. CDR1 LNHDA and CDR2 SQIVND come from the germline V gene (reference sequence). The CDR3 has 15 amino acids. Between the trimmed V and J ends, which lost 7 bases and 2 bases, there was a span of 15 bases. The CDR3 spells CASTPSRWGNQPQHF. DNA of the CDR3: TGTGCCAGTACCCCTTCGCGTTGGGGCAATCAGCCCCAGCATTTT.

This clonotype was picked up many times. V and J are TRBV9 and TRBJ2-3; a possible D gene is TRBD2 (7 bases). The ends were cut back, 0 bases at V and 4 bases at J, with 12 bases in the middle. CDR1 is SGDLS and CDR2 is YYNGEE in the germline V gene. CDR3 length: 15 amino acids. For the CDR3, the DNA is TGTGCCAGCAGCGTAGCGGCGGGGGCGGCAGATACGCAGTATTTT. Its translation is CASSVAAGAADTQYF.

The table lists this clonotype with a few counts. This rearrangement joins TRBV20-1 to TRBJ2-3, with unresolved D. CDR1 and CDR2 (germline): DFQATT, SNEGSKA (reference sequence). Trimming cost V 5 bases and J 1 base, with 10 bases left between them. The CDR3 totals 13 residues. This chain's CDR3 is CSAPSGRTDTQYF. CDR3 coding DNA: TGCAGTGCTCCCTCCGGGCGCACAGATACGCAGTATTTT.

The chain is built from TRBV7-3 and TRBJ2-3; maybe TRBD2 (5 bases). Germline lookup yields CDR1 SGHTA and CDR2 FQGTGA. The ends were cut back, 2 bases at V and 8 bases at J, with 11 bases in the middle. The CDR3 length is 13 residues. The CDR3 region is CASSLSYAGTQYF. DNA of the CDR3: TGTGCCAGCAGCTTATCTTACGCGGGTACGCAGTATTTT.

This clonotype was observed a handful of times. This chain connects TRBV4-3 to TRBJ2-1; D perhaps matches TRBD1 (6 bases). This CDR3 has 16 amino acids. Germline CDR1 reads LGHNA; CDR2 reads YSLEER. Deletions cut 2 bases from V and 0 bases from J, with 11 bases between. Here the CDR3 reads CASSQYRESSYNEQFF. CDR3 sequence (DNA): TGCGCCAGCAGCCAATACAGGGAGAGCTCCTACAATGAGCAGTTCTTC.

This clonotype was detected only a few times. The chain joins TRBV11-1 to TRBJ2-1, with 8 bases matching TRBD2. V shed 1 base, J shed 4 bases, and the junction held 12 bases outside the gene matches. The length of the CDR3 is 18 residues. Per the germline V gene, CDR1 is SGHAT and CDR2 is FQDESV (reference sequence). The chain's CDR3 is CASSLEGAGVNVYNEQFF. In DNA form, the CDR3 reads TGTGCCAGCAGCTTAGAGGGAGCGGGAGTGAATGTGTACAATGAGCAGTTCTTC.

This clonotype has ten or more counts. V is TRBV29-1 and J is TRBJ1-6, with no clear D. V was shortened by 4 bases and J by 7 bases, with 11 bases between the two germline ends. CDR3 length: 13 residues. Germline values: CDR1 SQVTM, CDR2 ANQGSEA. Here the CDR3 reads CSVGGAANSPLHF. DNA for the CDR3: TGCAGCGTTGGCGGAGCGGCCAATTCACCCCTCCACTTT.

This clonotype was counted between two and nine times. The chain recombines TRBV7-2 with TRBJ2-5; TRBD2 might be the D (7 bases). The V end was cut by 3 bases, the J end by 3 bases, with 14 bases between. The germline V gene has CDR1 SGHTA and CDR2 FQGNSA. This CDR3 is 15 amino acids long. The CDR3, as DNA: TGTGCCAGCAGCTTCAGGAGGGGGGGGAAAGAGACCCAGTACTTC. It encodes CASSFRRGGKETQYF.

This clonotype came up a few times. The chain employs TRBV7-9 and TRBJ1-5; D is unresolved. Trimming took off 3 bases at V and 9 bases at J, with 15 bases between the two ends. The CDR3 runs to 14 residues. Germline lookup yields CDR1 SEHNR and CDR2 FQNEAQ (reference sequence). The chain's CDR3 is CASSFSSWLTPQHF. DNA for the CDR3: TGTGCCAGCAGCTTTTCCAGCTGGCTGACGCCCCAGCATTTT.

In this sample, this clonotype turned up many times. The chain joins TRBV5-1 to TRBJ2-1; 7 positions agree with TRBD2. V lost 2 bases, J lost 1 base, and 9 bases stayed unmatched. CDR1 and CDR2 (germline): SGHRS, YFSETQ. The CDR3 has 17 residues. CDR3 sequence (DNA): TGCGCCAGCAGCTTCGCTAGCGGAGGGGATTCCTACAATGAGCAGTTCTTC. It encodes CASSFASGGDSYNEQFF. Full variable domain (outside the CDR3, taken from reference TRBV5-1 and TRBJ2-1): KAGVTQTPRYLIKTRGQQVTLSCSPISGHRSVSWYQQTPGQGLQFLFEYFSETQRNKGNFPGRFSGRQFSNSRSEMNVSTLELGDSALYLCASSFASGGDSYNEQFFGPGTRLTVL.

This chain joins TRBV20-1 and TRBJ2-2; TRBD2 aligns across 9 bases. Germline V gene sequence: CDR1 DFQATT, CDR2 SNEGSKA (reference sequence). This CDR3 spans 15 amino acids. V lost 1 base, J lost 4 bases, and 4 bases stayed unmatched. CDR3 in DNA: TGCAGTGCTAGAGCTAGCGGGGCGAGCACCGGGGAGCTGTTTTTT. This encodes CSARASGASTGELFF.

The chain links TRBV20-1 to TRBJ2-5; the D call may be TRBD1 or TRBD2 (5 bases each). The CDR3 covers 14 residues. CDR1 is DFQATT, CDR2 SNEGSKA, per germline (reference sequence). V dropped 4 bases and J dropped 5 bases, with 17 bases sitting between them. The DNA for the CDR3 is TGCAGTGCTACGCTAGGGACCGTTACGGAGACCCAGTACTTC. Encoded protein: CSATLGTVTETQYF.

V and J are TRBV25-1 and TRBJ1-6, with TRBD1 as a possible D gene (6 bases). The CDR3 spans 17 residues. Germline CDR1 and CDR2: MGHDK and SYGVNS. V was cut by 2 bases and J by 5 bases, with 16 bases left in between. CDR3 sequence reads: CASSELTGSPDNSPLHF. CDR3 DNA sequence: TGTGCCAGCAGTGAACTGACAGGCTCACCGGATAATTCACCCCTCCACTTT.

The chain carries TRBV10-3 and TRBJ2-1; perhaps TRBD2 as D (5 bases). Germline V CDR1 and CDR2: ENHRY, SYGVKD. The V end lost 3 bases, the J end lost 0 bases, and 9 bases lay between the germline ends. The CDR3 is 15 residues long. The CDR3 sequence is CAISDSGSSYNEQFF. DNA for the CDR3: TGTGCCATCAGTGACAGCGGAAGCTCCTACAATGAGCAGTTCTTC.

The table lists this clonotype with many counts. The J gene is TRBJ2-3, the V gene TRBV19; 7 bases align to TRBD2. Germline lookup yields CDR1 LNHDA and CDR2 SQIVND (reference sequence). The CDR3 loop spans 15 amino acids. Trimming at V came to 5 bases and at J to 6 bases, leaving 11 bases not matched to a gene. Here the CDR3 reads CASSPGGGAADTQYF. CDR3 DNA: TGTGCCAGTAGTCCGGGAGGAGGCGCCGCCGATACGCAGTATTTT.

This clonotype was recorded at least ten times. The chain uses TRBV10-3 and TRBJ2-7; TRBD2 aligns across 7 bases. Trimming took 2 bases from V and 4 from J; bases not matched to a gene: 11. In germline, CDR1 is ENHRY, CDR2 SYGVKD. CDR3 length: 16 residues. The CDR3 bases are TGTGCCATCAGTGAGACAAGCGGGGAGATTAGGTACGAGCAGTACTTC. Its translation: CAISETSGEIRYEQYF.